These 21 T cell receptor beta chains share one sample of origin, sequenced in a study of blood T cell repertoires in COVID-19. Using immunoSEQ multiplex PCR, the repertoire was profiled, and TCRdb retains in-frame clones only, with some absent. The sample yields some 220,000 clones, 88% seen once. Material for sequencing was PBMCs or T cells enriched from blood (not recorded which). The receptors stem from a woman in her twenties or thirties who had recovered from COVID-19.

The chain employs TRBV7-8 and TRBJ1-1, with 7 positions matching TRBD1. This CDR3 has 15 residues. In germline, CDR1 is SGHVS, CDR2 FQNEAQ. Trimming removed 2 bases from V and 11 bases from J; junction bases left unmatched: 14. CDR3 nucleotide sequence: TGTGCCAGCAGCTTATTAGGCACAGGGGTACGTAAGGCTTTCTTT. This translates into CASSLLGTGVRKAFF.

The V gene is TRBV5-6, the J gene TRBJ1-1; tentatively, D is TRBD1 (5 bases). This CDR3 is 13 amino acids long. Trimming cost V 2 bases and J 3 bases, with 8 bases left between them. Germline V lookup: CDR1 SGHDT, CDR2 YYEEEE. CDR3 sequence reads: CASSLGEDTEAFF. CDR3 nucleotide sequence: TGTGCCAGCAGCTTAGGGGAGGACACTGAAGCTTTCTTT.

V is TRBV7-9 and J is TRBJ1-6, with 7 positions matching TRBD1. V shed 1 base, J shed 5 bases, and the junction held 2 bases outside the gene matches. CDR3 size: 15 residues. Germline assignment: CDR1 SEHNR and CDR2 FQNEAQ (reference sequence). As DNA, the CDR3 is TGTGCCAGCAGCTTAGTCACAGGGGATAATTCACCCCTCCACTTT. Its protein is CASSLVTGDNSPLHF.

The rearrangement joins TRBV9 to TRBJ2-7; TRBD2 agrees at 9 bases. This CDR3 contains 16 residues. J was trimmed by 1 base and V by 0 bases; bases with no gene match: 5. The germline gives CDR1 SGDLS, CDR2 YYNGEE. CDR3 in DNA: TGTGCCAGCAGCGTAGCGTCTAGCGGGGAATCCTACGAGCAGTACTTC. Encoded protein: CASSVASSGESYEQYF. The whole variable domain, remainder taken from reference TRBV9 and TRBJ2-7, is DSGVTQTPKHLITATGQRVTLRCSPRSGDLSVYWYQQSLDQGLQFLIQYYNGEERAKGNILERFSAQQFPDLHSELNLSSLELGDSALYFCASSVASSGESYEQYFGPGTRLTVT.

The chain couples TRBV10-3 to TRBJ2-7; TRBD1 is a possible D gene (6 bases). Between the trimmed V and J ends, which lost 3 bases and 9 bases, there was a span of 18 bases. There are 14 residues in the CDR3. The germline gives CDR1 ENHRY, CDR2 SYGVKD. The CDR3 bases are TGTGCCATCAGTGAACAGGTGGATCAGGGGCGGCAGTACTTC. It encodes CAISEQVDQGRQYF.

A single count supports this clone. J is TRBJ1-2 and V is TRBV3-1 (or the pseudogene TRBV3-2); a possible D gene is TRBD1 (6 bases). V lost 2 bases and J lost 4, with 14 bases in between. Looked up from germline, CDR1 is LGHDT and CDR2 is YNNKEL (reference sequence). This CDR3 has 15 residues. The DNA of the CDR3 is TGTGCCAGCAGCCAACGGGACACAGAGATCTATGGCTACACCTTC. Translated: CASSQRDTEIYGYTF.

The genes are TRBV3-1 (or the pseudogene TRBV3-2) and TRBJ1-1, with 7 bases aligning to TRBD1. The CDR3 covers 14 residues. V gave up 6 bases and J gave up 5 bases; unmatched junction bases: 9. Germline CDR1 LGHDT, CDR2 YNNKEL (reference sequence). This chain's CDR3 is CASSRNSRGTEAFF. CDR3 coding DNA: TGTGCCAGCAGTCGCAACTCCAGGGGGACTGAAGCTTTCTTT.

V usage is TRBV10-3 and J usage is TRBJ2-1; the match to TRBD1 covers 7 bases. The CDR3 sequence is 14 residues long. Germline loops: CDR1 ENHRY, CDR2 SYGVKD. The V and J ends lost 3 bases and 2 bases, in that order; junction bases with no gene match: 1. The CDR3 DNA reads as TGTGCCATCAGTGACGGGACAGCCTACAATGAGCAGTTCTTC. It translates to CAISDGTAYNEQFF.

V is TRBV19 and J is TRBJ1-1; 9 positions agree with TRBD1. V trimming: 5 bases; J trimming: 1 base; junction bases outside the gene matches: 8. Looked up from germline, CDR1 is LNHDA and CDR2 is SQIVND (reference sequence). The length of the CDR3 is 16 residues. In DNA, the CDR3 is TGTGCCAGTAGTCCGCGGACAGGGGACCCGAACACTGAAGCTTTCTTT. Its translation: CASSPRTGDPNTEAFF.

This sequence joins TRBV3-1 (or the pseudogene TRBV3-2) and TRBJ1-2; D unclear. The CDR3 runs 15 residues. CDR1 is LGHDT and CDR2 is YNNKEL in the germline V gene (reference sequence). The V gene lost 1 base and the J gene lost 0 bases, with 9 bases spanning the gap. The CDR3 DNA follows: TGTGCCAGCAGCCAAGGCGGCAGACCTAACTATGGCTACACCTTC. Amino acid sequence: CASSQGGRPNYGYTF.

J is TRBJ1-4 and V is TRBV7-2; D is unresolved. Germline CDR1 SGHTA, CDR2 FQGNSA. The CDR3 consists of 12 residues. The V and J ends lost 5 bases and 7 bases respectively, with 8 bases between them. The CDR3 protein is CASSLTSEKLFF. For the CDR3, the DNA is TGTGCCAGCAGCCTAACGAGTGAAAAACTGTTTTTT.

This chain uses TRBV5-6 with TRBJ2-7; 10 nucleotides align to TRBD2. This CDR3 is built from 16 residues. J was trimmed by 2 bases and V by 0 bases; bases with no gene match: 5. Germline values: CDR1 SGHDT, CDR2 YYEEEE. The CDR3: CASSLGLAGDTYEQYF. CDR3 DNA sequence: TGTGCCAGCAGCTTGGGGCTAGCGGGGGACACCTACGAGCAGTACTTC.

CDR3 sequence: CASSRGQGAGNTEAFF. The DNA of the CDR3 is TGTGCCAGTAGCCGTGGACAGGGGGCAGGGAACACTGAAGCTTTCTTT. This rearrangement joins TRBV19 to TRBJ1-1, with 11 bases identical to TRBD1. V shed 6 bases and J 1 base; nucleotides not matched to a gene: 7. This CDR3 has 16 amino acids. CDR1 is LNHDA, CDR2 SQIVND, per germline (reference sequence).

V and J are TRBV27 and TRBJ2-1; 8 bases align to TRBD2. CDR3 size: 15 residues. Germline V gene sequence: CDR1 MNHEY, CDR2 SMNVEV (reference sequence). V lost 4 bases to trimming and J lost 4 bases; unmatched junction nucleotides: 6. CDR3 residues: CASSSLAELYNEQFF. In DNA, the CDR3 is TGTGCCAGCAGTTCACTAGCGGAGCTATACAATGAGCAGTTCTTC.

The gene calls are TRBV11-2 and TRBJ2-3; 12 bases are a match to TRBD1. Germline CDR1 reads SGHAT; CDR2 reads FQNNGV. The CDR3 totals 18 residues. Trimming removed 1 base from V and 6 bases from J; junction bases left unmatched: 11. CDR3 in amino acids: CASSLVRGSGQGADTQYF. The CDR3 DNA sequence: TGTGCCAGCAGCTTAGTTCGTGGGTCGGGACAGGGGGCGGATACGCAGTATTTT.

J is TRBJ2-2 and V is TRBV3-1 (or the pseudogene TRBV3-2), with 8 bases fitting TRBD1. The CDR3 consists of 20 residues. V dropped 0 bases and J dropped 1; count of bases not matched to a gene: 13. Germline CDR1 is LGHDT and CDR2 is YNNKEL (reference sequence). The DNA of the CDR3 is TGTGCCAGCAGCCAAGAGTGGGACCGGACAGGGTACGTGAACACCGGGGAGCTGTTTTTT. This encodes CASSQEWDRTGYVNTGELFF.

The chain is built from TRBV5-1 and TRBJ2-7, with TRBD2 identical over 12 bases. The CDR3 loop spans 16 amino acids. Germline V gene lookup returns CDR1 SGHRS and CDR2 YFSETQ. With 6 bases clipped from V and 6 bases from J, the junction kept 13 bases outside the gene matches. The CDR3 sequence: CASILTTSGGSREQYF. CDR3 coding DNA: TGCGCCAGCATCCTGACAACTAGCGGGGGGTCGCGCGAGCAGTACTTC. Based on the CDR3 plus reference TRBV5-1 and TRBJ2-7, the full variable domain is KAGVTQTPRYLIKTRGQQVTLSCSPISGHRSVSWYQQTPGQGLQFLFEYFSETQRNKGNFPGRFSGRQFSNSRSEMNVSTLELGDSALYLCASILTTSGGSREQYFGPGTRLTVT.

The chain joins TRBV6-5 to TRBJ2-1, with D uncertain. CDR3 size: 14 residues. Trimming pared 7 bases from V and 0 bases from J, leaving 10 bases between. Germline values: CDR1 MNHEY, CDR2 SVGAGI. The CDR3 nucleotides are TGTGCCAGCAATGGGCCGAGCTCCTACAATGAGCAGTTCTTC. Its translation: CASNGPSSYNEQFF.

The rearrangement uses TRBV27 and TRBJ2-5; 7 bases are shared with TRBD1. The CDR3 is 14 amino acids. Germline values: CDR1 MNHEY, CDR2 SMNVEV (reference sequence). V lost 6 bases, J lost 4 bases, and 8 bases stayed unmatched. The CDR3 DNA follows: TGTGCCAGCAGGGCCGGGACAGAGTTAGAGACCCAGTACTTC. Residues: CASRAGTELETQYF.

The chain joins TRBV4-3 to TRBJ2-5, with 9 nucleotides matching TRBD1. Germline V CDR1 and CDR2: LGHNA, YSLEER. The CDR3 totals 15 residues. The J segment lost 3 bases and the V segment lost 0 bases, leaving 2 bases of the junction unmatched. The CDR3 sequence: CASSQDWTGEETQYF. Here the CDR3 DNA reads TGCGCCAGCAGCCAAGATTGGACAGGGGAAGAGACCCAGTACTTC.

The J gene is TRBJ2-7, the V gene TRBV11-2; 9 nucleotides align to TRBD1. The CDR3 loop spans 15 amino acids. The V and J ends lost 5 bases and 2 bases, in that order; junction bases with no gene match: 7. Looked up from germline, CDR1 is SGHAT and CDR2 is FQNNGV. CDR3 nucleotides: TGTGCCAGCAGCCAAAGGACAGGGGACACCTACGAGCAGTACTTC. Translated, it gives CASSQRTGDTYEQYF.